The clone carrying this T cell receptor beta chain was recorded once. This CDR3 has 14 residues. Trimming took 5 bases from V and 8 from J; bases not matched to a gene: 4. Germline values: CDR1 MNHEY, CDR2 SMNVEV (reference sequence). The data were obtained in a study of technical replicates of blood from several donors. Clones were read by immunoSEQ multiplex PCR, and TCRdb kept only the in-frame ones, dropping some. Found here are almost 70,000 clones, 88% of them singletons; the top ten hold around 4.6%. Sequencing input: PBMCs. The J gene is TRBJ1-6, the V gene TRBV27; 9 bases line up with TRBD1. This clonotype originated in a human donor in good health. Some clones in this sample may be carry-over from other donors' samples. The DNA for the CDR3 is TGTGCCAGCAGTCCCGGACAGGGGTATTCACCCCTCCACTTT. It codes for CASSPGQGYSPLHF.